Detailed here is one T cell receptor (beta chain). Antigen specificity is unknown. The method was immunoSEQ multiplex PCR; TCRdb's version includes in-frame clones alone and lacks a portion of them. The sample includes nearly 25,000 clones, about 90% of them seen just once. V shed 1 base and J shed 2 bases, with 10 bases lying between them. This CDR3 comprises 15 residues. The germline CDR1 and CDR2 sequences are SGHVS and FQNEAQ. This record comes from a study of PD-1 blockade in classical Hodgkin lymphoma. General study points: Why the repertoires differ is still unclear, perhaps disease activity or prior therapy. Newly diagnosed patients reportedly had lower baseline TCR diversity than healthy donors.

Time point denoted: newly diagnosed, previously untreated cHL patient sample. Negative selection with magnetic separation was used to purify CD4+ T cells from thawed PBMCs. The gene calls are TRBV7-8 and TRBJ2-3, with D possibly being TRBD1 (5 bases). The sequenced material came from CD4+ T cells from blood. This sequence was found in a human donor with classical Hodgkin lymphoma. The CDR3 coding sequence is TGTGCCAGCAGCTTAGGGGGCAGTCCCACAGATACGCAGTATTTT. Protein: CASSLGGSPTDTQYF.